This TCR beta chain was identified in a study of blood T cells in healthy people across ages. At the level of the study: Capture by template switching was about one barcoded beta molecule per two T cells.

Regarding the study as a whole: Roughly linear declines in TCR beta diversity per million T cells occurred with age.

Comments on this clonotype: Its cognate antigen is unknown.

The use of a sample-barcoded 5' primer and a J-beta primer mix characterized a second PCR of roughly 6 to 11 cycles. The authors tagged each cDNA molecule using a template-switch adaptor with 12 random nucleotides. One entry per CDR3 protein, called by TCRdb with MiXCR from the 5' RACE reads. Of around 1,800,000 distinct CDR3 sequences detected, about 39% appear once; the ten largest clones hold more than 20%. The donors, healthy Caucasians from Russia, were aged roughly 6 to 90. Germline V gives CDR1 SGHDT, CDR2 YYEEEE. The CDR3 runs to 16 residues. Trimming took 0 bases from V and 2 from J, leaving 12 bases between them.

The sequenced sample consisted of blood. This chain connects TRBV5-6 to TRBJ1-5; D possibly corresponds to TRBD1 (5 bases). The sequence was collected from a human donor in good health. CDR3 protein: CASSLDGGYGNQPQHF. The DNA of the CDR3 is TGTGCCAGCAGCTTGGATGGGGGGTACGGCAATCAGCCCCAGCATTTT.